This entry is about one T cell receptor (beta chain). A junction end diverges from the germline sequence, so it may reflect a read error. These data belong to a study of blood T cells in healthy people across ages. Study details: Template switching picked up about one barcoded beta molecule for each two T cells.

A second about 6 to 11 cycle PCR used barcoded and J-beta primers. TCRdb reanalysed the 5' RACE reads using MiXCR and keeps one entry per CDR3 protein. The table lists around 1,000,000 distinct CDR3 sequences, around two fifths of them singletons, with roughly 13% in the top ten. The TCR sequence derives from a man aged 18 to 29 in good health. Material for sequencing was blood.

The DNA for the CDR3 is TGTGCCAGCTCACCCGGGCTGGGCACTGAAGCTTTCTTT. Residues: CASSPGLGTEAFF. The chain is built from TRBV5-1 and TRBJ1-1; D is unclear. Per the germline V gene, CDR1 is SGHRS and CDR2 is YFSETQ. CDR3 length: 13 amino acids.